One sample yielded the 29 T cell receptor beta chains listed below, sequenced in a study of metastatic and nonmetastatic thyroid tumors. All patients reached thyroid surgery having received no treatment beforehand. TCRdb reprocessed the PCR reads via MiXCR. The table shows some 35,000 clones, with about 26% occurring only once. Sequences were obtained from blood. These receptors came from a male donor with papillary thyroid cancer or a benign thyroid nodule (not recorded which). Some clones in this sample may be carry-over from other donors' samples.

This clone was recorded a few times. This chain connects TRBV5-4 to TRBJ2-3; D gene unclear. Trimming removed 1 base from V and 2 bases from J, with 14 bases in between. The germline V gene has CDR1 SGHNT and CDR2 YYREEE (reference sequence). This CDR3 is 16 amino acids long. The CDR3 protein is CASSLWAGPSTDTQYF. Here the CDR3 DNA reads TGTGCCAGCAGCTTGTGGGCAGGACCCTCCACAGATACGCAGTATTTT.

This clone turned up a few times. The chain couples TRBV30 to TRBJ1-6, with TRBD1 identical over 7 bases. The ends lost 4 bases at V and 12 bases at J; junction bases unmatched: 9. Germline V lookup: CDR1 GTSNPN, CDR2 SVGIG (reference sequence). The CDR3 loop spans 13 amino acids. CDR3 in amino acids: CAWTRDRVQPLHF. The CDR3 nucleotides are TGTGCCTGGACGAGGGACAGAGTACAACCCCTCCACTTT.

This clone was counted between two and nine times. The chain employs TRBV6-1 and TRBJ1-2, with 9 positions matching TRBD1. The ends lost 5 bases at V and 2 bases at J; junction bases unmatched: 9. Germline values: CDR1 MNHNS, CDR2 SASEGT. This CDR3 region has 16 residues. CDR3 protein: CASSPVSGTGNYGYTF. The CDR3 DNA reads TGTGCCAGCAGTCCTGTATCCGGGACAGGGAACTATGGCTACACCTTC.

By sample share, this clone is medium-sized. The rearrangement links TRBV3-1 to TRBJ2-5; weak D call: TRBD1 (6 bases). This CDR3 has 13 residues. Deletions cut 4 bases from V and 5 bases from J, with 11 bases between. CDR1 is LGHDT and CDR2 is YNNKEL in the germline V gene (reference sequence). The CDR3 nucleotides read TGTGCCAGCAGCCGAGCGACAGGCGAGACCCAGTACTTC. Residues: CASSRATGETQYF.

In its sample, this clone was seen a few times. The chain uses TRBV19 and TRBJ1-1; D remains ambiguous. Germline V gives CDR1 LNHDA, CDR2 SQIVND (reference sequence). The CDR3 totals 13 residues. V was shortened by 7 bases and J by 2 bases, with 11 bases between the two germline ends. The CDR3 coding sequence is TGTGCCAGTATGCACAGTGTAAACACTGAAGCTTTCTTT. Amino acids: CASMHSVNTEAFF.

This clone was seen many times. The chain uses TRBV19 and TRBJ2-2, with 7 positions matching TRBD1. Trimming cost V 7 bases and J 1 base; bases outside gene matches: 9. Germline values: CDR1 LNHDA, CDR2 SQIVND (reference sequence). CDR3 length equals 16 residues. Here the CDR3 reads CASKAGQAQNTGELFF. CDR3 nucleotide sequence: TGTGCCAGTAAGGCCGGACAGGCGCAGAACACCGGGGAGCTGTTTTTT. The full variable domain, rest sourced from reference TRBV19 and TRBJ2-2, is DGGITQSPKYLFRKEGQNVTLSCEQNLNHDAMYWYRQDPGQGLRLIYYSQIVNDFQKGDIAEGYSVSREKKESFPLTVTSAQKNPTAFYLCASKAGQAQNTGELFFGEGSRLTVL.

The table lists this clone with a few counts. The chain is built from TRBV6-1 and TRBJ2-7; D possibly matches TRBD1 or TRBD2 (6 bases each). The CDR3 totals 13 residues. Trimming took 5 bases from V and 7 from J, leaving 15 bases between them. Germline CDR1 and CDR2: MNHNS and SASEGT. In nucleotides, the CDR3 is TGTGCCAGCAGTTCCGGGGGCCTTGGGGAGCAGTACGTC. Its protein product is CASSSGGLGEQYV.

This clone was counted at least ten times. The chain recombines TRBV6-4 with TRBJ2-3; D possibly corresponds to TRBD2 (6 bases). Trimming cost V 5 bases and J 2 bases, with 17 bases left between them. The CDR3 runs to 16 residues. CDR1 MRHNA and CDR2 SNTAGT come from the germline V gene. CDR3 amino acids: CASSLARTTDTDTQYF. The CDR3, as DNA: TGTGCCAGCAGTCTGGCCCGGACTACCGACACAGATACGCAGTATTTT.

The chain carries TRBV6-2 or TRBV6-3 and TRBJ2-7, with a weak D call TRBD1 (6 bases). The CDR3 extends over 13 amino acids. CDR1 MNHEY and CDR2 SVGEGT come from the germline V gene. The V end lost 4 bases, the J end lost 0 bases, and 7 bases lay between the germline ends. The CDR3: CASSSRGSYEQYF. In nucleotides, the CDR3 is TGTGCCAGCAGTTCCAGGGGCTCCTACGAGCAGTACTTC.

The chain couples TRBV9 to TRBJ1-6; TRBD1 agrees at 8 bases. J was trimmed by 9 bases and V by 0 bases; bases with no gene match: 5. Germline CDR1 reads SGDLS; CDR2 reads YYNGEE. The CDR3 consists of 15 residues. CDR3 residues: CASSVGGTGGSPLHF. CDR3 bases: TGTGCCAGCAGCGTAGGAGGGACAGGTGGTTCACCCCTCCACTTT.

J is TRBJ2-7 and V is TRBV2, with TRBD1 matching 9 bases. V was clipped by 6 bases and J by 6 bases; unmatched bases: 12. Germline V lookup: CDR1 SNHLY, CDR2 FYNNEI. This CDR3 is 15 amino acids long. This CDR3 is CASRKQGASGGEQYF. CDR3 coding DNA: TGTGCCAGCAGGAAACAGGGGGCTAGCGGCGGCGAGCAGTACTTC.

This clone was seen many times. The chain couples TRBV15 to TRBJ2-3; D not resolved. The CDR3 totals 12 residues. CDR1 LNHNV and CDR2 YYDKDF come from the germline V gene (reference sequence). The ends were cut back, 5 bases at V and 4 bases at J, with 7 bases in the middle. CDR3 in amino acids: CATSRPADTQYF. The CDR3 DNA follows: TGTGCCACCAGCCGGCCGGCAGATACGCAGTATTTT.

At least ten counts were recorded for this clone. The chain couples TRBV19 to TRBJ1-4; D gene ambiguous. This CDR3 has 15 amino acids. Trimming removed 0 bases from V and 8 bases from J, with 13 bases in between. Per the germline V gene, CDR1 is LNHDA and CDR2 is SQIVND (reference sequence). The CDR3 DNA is TGTGCCAGTAGTATAGATCCTAGGACGCGAGAAAAACTGTTTTTT. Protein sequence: CASSIDPRTREKLFF.

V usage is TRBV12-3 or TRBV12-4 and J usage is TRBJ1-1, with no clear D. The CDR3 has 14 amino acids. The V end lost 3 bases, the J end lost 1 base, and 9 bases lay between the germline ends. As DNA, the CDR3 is TGTGCCAGCAGTTTTTCGGCCGCGAACACTGAAGCTTTCTTT. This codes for CASSFSAANTEAFF.

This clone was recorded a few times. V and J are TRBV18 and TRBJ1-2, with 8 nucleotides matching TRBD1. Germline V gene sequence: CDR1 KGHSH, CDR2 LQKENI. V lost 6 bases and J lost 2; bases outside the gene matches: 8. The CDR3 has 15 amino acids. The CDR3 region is CASSQGTGRNYGYTF. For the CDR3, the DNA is TGTGCCAGCTCGCAGGGGACAGGCCGCAACTATGGCTACACCTTC.

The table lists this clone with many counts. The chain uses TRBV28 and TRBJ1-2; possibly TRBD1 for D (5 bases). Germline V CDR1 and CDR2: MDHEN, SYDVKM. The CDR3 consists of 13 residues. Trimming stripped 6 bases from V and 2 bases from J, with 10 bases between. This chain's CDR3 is CASRLSGNYGYTF. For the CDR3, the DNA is TGTGCCAGCAGACTCTCAGGGAACTATGGCTACACCTTC.

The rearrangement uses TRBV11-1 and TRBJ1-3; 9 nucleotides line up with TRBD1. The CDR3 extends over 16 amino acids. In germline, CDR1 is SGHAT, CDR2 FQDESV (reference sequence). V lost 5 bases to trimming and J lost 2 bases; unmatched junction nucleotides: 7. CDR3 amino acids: CASSPQTGGTGNTIYF. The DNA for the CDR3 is TGTGCCAGCAGCCCACAAACAGGGGGCACTGGAAACACCATATATTTT. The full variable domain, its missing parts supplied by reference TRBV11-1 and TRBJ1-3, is EAEVAQSPRYKITEKSQAVAFWCDPISGHATLYWYRQILGQGPELLVQFQDESVVDDSQLPKDRFSAERLKGVDSTLKIQPAELGDSAMYLCASSPQTGGTGNTIYFGEGSWLTVV.

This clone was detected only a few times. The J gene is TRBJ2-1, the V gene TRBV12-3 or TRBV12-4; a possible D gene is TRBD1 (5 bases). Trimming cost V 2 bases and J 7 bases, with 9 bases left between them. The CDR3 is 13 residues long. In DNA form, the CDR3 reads TGTGCCAGCAGTTTAAACAGGTGGAATGAGCAGTTCTTC. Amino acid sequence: CASSLNRWNEQFF.

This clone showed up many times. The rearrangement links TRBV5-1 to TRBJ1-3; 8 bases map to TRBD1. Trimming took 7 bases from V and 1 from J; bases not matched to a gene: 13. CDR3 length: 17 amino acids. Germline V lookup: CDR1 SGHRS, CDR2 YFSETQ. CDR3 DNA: TGCGCCAGCCCCCCCCATAGACAGGGGACTTCTGGAAACACCATATATTTT. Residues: CASPPHRQGTSGNTIYF.

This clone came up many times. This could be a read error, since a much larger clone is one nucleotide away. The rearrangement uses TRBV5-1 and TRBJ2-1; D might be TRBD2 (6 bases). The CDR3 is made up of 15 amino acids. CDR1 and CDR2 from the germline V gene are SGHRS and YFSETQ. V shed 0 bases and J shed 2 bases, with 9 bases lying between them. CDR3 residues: CASSLVGEAYNEQFF. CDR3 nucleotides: TGCGCCAGCAGCTTGGTCGGGGAGGCCTACAATGAGCAGTTCTTC.

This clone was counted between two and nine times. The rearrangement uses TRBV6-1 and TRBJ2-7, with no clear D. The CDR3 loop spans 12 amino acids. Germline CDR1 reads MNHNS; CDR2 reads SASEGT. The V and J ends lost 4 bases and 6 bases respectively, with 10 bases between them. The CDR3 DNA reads TGTGCCAGCAGTGCCAACCGGGCCGAGCAGTACGTC. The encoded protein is CASSANRAEQYV.

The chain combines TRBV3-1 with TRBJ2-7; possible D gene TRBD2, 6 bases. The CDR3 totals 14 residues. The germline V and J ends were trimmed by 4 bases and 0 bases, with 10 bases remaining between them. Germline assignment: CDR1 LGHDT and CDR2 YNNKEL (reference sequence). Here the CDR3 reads CASSPRRDSYEQYF. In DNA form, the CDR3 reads TGTGCCAGCAGCCCCCGGCGGGACTCCTACGAGCAGTACTTC.

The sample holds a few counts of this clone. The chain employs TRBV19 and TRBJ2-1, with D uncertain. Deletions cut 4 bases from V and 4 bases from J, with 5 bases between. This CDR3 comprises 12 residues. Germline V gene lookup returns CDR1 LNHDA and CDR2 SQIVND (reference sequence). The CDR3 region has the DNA TGTGCCAGTAGTAATCGGTACAATGAGCAGTTCTTC. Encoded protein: CASSNRYNEQFF.

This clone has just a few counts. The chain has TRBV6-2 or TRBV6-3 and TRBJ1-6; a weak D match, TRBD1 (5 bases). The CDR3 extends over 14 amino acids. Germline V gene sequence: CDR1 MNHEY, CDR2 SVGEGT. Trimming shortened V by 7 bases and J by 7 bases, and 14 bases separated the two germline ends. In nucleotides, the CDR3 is TGTGCCAGCAAGGCCGGGACCTCAAATTCACCCCTCCACTTT. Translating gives CASKAGTSNSPLHF.

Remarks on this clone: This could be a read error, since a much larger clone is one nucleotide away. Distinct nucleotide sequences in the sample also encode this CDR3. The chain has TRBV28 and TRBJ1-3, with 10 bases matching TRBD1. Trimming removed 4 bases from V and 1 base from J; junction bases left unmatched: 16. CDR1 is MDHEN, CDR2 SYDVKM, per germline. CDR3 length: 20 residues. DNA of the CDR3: TGTGCCAGCAGTTCCGCCCCCGGGACAGGGGTAGCCTCGTCTGGAAACACCATATATTTT. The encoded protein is CASSSAPGTGVASSGNTIYF.

CDR3 residues: CSASGGDTDTQYF. The CDR3 region has the DNA TGCAGTGCTAGTGGGGGGGACACAGATACGCAGTATTTT. This sequence joins TRBV20-1 and TRBJ2-3, with 7 bases lining up with TRBD2. The junction had 2 bases not matched to a gene; V was cut back by 3 bases and J by 2 bases. The CDR3 is made up of 13 amino acids. Germline CDR1 DFQATT, CDR2 SNEGSKA (reference sequence).

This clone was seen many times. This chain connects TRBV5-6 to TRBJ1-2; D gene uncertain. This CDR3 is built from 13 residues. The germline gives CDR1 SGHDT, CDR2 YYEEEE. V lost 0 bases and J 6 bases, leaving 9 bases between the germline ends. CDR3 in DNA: TGTGCCAGCAGCTTGGACGATTCTCATGGCTACACCTTC. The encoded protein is CASSLDDSHGYTF. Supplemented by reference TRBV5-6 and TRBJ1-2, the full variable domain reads DAGVTQSPTHLIKTRGQQVTLRCSPKSGHDTVSWYQQALGQGPQFIFQYYEEEERQRGNFPDRFSGHQFPNYSSELNVNALLLGDSALYLCASSLDDSHGYTFGSGTRLTVV.

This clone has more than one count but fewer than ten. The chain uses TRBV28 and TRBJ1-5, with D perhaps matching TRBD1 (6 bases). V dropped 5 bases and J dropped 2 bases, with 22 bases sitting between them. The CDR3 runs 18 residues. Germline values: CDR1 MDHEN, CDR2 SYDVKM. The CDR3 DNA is TGTGCCAGCAGTCCATGGGGCTGGGGGCGCGAAGGCAATCAGCCCCAGCATTTT. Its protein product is CASSPWGWGREGNQPQHF.

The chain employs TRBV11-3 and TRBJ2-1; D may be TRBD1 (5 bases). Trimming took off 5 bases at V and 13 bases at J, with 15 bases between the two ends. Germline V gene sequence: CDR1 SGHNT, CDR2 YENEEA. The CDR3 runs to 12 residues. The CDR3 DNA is TGTGCCAGCAGCGCCGACACAGACAGCCAGTTCTTC. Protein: CASSADTDSQFF.